Below, one T cell receptor (beta chain) is given with its context. This sample was taken from a study of shared clonotypes between healthy human individuals. Recent acute infections and vaccinations were absent in the healthy HIV-negative adult donors. The CDR3 is 16 residues long. The V and J ends lost 1 base and 2 bases respectively, with 13 bases between them. Germline V gene lookup returns CDR1 SGHRS and CDR2 YFSETQ. DNA input for the unsorted PBMC replicate PCRs was about 280 ng, 30,000 to 35,000 T cell genomes. Profiling relied on immunoSEQ multiplex PCR, and the TCRdb table lists in-frame clones only, not all of them. The sample shows 520,000 or so clones, 70% to 80% of them seen only once.

Source material: PBMCs. This clonotype was sampled from a woman aged 40 to 50 in good health. Some clones in this sample may be carry-over from other donors' samples. V usage is TRBV5-1 and J usage is TRBJ2-1, with TRBD2 as a possible D gene (5 bases). CDR3 protein: CASSLRVGVTYNEQFF. The CDR3 DNA is TGCGCCAGCAGCTTGCGGGTGGGAGTGACCTACAATGAGCAGTTCTTC.